The rows below give T cell receptor beta chains drawn from one sample of a study of cytomegalovirus exposure and HLA in healthy donors. Assay used: immunoSEQ multiplex PCR; TCRdb lists only in-frame clones, some missing. The table records approximately 100,000 clones, around three quarters of them present only once. What was sequenced was PBMCs. These receptors all come from a boy younger than 18 in good health and CMV-seronegative. The CDR3 runs from the conserved cysteine through the conserved F or W. The order of the fields is V gene, clone size, J gene, D gene, CDR3 DNA, CDR3 protein. The D gene is left open where the match is weak. Rows give clone size only sometimes, using once, few, many, or a class for an expanded clone.

TRBV28	NA	TRBJ2-4	NA	TGTGCCAGCACGGACTCTGCCAAAAACATTCAGTACTTC	CASTDSAKNIQYF
TRBV7-8	few	TRBJ1-1	NA	TGTGCCAGCAGCTTTAGAGGGGGGGTTGATGAAGCTTTCTTT	CASSFRGGVDEAFF
TRBV6-5	NA	TRBJ1-1	NA	TGTGCCAGCAGGATAGTCCAGGGGCGTGAAGCTTTCTTT	CASRIVQGREAFF
TRBV28	NA	TRBJ1-5	TRBD1	TGTGCCAGCAGTTTCCTGGACAGGGTGAATCAGCCCCAGCATTTT	CASSFLDRVNQPQHF
TRBV7-3	NA	TRBJ1-2	TRBD1	TGTGCCAGCAGCTTGACAGGGGCCAGGTCCGATGGCTACACCTTC	CASSLTGARSDGYTF
TRBV28	few	TRBJ1-5	NA	TGTGCCAGCAACTCAAGACTAGGACCTAATCAGCCCCAGCATTTT	CASNSRLGPNQPQHF
TRBV15	NA	TRBJ2-3	TRBD2	TGTGCCACCAGCAGGGAGAGCGGGAGGGAGACAGATACGCAGTATTTT	CATSRESGRETDTQYF
TRBV7-8	few	TRBJ1-1	TRBD1	TGTGCCAGCAGCGTTATGAGGGGGCGAGGGACTGAAGCTTTCTTT	CASSVMRGRGTEAFF
TRBV2	NA	TRBJ1-5	NA	TGTGCCAGCAGTCGACAGATGGGGAAGGATCAGCCCCAGCATTTT	CASSRQMGKDQPQHF
TRBV9	NA	TRBJ1-4	TRBD1	TGTGCCAGCAGCGTAGGGAACAGGGGGGCTACTAATGAAAAACTGTTTTTT	CASSVGNRGATNEKLFF
TRBV5-1	NA	TRBJ2-3	NA	TGCGCCAGCAGCCCGAACAAGGATACGCAGTATTTT	CASSPNKDTQYF
TRBV10-3	once	TRBJ2-1	NA	TGTGCCACCCAGGGTAGAGGTTTGGCGGACCCCTACAATGAGCAGTTCTTC	CATQGRGLADPYNEQFF
TRBV6-1	NA	TRBJ1-2	NA	TGTGCCAGCAGTGTAGGGGCAGTCTATGGCTACACCTTC	CASSVGAVYGYTF
TRBV6-6	few	TRBJ1-1	NA	TGTGCCAGCAGTTACCTGACAAGGAACACTGAAGCTTTCTTT	CASSYLTRNTEAFF
TRBV15	once	TRBJ1-6	NA	TGTGCCACCAGCAGGCTATTGCGATCACCCCTCCACTTT	CATSRLLRSPLHF
TRBV28	NA	TRBJ2-7	NA	TGTGCCAGCAGCCTCCGGGGCTCCTACGAGCAGTACTTC	CASSLRGSYEQYF
TRBV5-4	NA	TRBJ2-3	NA	TGTGCCAGCAGCTTTTTTACTAACACAGATACGCAGTATTTT	CASSFFTNTDTQYF
TRBV27	NA	TRBJ1-1	NA	TGTGCCAGCAGTTTAGAGGCAGGGAAGAACACTGAAGCTTTCTTT	CASSLEAGKNTEAFF
TRBV7-8	NA	TRBJ2-3	NA	TGTGCCAGCAGCTTAGTAGAGGGCAGTGGGACAGATACGCAGTATTTT	CASSLVEGSGTDTQYF
TRBV9	NA	TRBJ2-2	NA	TGTGCCAGCAGCGTAGGAACCCGGGTTAGCGGGGAGCTGTTTTTT	CASSVGTRVSGELFF
TRBV7-9	NA	TRBJ2-7	TRBD2	TGTGCCAGCAGCACCCTACCTAGCGGCTACGAGCAGTACTTC	CASSTLPSGYEQYF
TRBV7-6	NA	TRBJ2-1	NA	TGTGCCAGCAGCTTAGGTAGCTACAATGAGCAGTTCTTC	CASSLGSYNEQFF
TRBV7-9	NA	TRBJ2-1	TRBD2	TGTGCCAGCAGCTTACTAGCGGGGGGTTTTTACAATGAGCAGTTCTTC	CASSLLAGGFYNEQFF
TRBV5-6	once	TRBJ2-5	NA	TGTGCCAGCAGCTTGGACCTTTTTGAGGAGACCCAGTACTTC	CASSLDLFEETQYF
TRBV7-9	NA	TRBJ2-2	TRBD1	TGTGCCAGCAGCCCTAACACAGGGGGCAACACCGGGGAGCTGTTTTTT	CASSPNTGGNTGELFF
TRBV7-6	once	TRBJ2-1	NA	TGTGCCAGCAGCGCTCAGGGCACAGGGAACAATGAGCAGTTCTTC	CASSAQGTGNNEQFF
TRBV7-2	once	TRBJ2-7	NA	TGTGCCAGCAGGGTAGCTAACGAGCAGTACTTC	CASRVANEQYF
TRBV28	NA	TRBJ1-1	NA	TGTGCCAGCAGGTGGGGGGGGAACACTGAAGCTTTCTTT	CASRWGGNTEAFF
TRBV2	NA	TRBJ2-7	NA	TGTGCCAGCAGTGGTCCGGGTTACGAGCAGTACTTC	CASSGPGYEQYF
TRBV27	NA	TRBJ1-5	NA	TGTGCCAGCAGTTTAGCGGGGGGCAGTCAGCCCCAGCATTTT	CASSLAGGSQPQHF
TRBV6-4	NA	TRBJ2-1	TRBD2	TGTGCCAGCAGTGACCTAGCGGGATCCTACAATGAGCAGTTCTTC	CASSDLAGSYNEQFF
TRBV27	few	TRBJ1-1	NA	TGTGCCAGCACCCTAGAGAGAGGGAACACTGAAGCTTTCTTT	CASTLERGNTEAFF
TRBV2	NA	TRBJ1-2	NA	TGTGCCAGCAGTGGGCCCGGGACACCCAGCGTATTGGATGGCTACACCTTC	CASSGPGTPSVLDGYTF
TRBV7-2	NA	TRBJ2-7	NA	TGTGCCAGCGGTCAGGGTGCGACCTACGAGCAGTACTTC	CASGQGATYEQYF
TRBV6-5	few	TRBJ1-1	NA	TGTGCCAGCAGTTACTTCGAGGATACTGAAGCTTTCTTT	CASSYFEDTEAFF
TRBV30	NA	TRBJ2-5	NA	TGTGCCTGGAGCCGATCGGGTTCCTACCAAGAGACCCAGTACTTC	CAWSRSGSYQETQYF
TRBV2	NA	TRBJ1-1	NA	TGTGCCAGCAGGGGGAATTACAGGGAAGGTGGCACTGAAGCTTTCTTT	CASRGNYREGGTEAFF
TRBV5-6	NA	TRBJ1-1	NA	TGTGCCAGCAGCACCACGGTGAACACTGAAGCTTTCTTT	CASSTTVNTEAFF
TRBV7-8	NA	TRBJ1-4	NA	TGTGCCAGCAGCTTGCCCTCCGGGACTTTAGGTGAAAAACTGTTTTTT	CASSLPSGTLGEKLFF
TRBV2	NA	TRBJ2-5	TRBD2	TGTGCCAGCAGGACGACTAGCGGGGGGCGGGAGACCCAGTACTTC	CASRTTSGGRETQYF
TRBV2	NA	TRBJ1-1	NA	TGTGCCAGCAGTGAACTTGGCGGCCATCCGGAAGCTTTCTTT	CASSELGGHPEAFF
TRBV20-1	once	TRBJ1-1	NA	TGCAGTGCTAGGGTCGAGCCTGAAGCTTTCTTT	CSARVEPEAFF
TRBV6-6	NA	TRBJ2-7	TRBD2	TGTGCCAGCAGTTACCGGACTAGCGGGCTCTACGAGCAGTACTTC	CASSYRTSGLYEQYF
TRBV20-1	NA	TRBJ2-5	NA	TGCAGTGCAGAGTACCAAGAGACCCAGTACTTC	CSAEYQETQYF
TRBV5-6	NA	TRBJ2-5	NA	TGTGCCAGCACCTCACAAGACAGGAACGCGCAGTACTTC	CASTSQDRNAQYF
TRBV11-2	NA	TRBJ2-3	NA	TGTGCCAGCAGGCCTCCCGGGACTTTCACAGATACGCAGTATTTT	CASRPPGTFTDTQYF
TRBV19	NA	TRBJ1-5	NA	TGTGCCAGTAGTATCGATGAGGAATATCAGCCCCAGCATTTT	CASSIDEEYQPQHF
TRBV19	NA	TRBJ2-3	NA	TGTGCCAGTAGTCTTCTAGCAACTGATACGCAGTATTTT	CASSLLATDTQYF
TRBV7-8	NA	TRBJ2-7	TRBD2	TGTGCCAGCAGCCGAAGAGGACTAGCGGGAGAAAACGAGCAGTACTTC	CASSRRGLAGENEQYF
TRBV5-6	NA	TRBJ2-3	NA	TGTGCCAGCAGCTTCACCTACACAGATACGCAGTATTTT	CASSFTYTDTQYF
TRBV10-3	NA	TRBJ2-3	TRBD1	TGTGCCATCAGTGTGACAGGGGGGAAAACAGATACGCAGTATTTT	CAISVTGGKTDTQYF
TRBV5-6	NA	TRBJ1-2	TRBD1	TGTGCCAGCAGCCTCGTCCGACAGGGCTATGGCTACACCTTC	CASSLVRQGYGYTF
TRBV6-1	NA	TRBJ1-2	NA	TGTGCCAGCAGTGAATACCAGGGGCTGAACGGCTACACCTTC	CASSEYQGLNGYTF
TRBV2	once	TRBJ1-4	TRBD1	TGTGCCGGGACCGGGACAGACAATGAAAAACTGTTTTTT	CAGTGTDNEKLFF
TRBV4-1	few	TRBJ2-2	NA	TGCGCCAGCAGCCCCCAAACCGGGGAGCTGTTTTTT	CASSPQTGELFF
TRBV10-1	NA	TRBJ1-1	NA	TGCGCCAGCAGTAACGGGGGCGCGGGGGACACTGAAGCTTTCTTT	CASSNGGAGDTEAFF
TRBV28	NA	TRBJ2-5	TRBD1	TGTGCCACCGGGACAGCTCAAGAGATCCAGTACTTC	CATGTAQEIQYF
TRBV7-6	NA	TRBJ2-1	NA	TGTGCCAGCAGCTTCCTAGCGAGAAACAATGAGCAGTTCTTC	CASSFLARNNEQFF
TRBV30	few	TRBJ1-5	NA	TGTGCCTGGAGTGTACGTACGGGACTAGGCAATCAGCCCCAGCATTTT	CAWSVRTGLGNQPQHF
TRBV30	NA	TRBJ1-5	NA	TGTGCCTGGAGTGTAACCCTCGGGGAGCCCCAGCATTTT	CAWSVTLGEPQHF